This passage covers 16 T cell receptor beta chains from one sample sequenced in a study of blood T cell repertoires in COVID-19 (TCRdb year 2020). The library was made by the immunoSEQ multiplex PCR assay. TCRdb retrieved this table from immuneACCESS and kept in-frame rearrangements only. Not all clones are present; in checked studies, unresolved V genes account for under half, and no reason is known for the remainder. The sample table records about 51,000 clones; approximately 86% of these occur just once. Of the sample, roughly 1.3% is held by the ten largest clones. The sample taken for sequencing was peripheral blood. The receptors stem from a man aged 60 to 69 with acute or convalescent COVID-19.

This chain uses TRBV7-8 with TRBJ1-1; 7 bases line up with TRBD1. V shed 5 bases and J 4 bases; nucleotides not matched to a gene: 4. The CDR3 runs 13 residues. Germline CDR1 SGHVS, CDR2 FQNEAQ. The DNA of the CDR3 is TGTGCCAGCAGCAACCAGGGGGGCACTGAAGCTTTCTTT. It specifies CASSNQGGTEAFF.

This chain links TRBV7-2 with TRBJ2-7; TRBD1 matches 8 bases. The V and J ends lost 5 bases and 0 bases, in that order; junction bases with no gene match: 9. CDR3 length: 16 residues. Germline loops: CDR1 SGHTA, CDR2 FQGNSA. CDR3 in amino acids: CASSPDRQGNSYEQYF. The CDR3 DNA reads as TGTGCCAGCAGCCCCGACCGACAGGGGAACTCCTACGAGCAGTACTTC.

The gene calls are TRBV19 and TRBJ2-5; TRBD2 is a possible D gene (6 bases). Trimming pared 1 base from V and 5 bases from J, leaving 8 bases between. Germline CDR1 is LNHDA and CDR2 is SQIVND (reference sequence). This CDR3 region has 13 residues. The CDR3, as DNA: TGTGCCAGTAGTATAGTCGGGAGTGAGACCCAGTACTTC. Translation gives CASSIVGSETQYF.

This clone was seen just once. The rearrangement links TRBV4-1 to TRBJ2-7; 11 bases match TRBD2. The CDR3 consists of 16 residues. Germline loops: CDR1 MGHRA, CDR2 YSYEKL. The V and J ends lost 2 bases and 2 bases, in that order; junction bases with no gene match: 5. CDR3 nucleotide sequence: TGCGCCAGCAGCCAAATAGCGGGGGGGGTAGCCTACGAGCAGTACTTC. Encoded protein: CASSQIAGGVAYEQYF.

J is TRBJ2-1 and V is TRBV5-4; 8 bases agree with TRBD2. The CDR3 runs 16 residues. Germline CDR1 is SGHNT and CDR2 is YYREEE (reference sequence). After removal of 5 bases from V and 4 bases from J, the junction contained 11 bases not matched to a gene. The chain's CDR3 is CASRSTSGGAYNEQFF. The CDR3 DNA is TGTGCCAGCAGGTCAACCAGCGGGGGAGCGTACAATGAGCAGTTCTTC.

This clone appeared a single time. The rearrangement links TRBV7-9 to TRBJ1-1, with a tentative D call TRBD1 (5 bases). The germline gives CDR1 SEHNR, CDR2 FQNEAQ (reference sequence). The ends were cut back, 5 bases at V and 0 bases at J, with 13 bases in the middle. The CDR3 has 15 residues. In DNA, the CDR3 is TGTGCCAGCAGCCCCAAAACGACAGTGAACACTGAAGCTTTCTTT. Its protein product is CASSPKTTVNTEAFF. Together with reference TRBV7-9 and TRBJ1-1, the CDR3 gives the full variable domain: DTGVSQNPRHKITKRGQNVTFRCDPISEHNRLYWYRQTLGQGPEFLTYFQNEAQLEKSRLLSDRFSAERPKGSFSTLEIQRTEQGDSAMYLCASSPKTTVNTEAFFGQGTRLTVV.

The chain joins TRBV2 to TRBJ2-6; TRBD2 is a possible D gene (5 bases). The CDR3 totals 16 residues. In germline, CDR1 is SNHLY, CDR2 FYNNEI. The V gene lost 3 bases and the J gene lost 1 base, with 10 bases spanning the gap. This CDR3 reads CASSDVAPSGANVLTF. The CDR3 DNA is TGTGCCAGCAGTGACGTAGCGCCGTCTGGGGCCAACGTCCTGACTTTC.

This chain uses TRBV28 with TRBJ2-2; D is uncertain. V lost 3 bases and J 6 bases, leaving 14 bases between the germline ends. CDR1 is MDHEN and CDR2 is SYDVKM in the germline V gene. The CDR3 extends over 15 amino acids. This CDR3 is CASSFSVLGAGELFF. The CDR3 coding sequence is TGTGCCAGCAGTTTTTCGGTCCTAGGTGCCGGGGAGCTGTTTTTT.

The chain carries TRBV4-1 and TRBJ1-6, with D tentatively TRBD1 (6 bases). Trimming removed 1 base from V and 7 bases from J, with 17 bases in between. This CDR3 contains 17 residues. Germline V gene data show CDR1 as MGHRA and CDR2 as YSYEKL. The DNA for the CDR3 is TGCGCCAGCAGCCAAGGGTTAGCCAGGGACAAAAATTCACCCCTCCACTTT. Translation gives CASSQGLARDKNSPLHF.

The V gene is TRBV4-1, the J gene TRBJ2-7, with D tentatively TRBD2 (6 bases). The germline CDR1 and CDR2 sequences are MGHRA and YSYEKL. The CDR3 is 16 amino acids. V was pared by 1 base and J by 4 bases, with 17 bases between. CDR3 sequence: CASSQAFSGSGYEQYF. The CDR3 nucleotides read TGCGCCAGCAGCCAAGCTTTTTCCGGGAGTGGGTACGAGCAGTACTTC.

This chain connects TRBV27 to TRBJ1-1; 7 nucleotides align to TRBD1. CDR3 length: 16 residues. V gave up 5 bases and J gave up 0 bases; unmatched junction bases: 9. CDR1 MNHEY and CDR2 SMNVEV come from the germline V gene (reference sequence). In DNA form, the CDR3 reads TGTGCCAGCAGTGGAAACAGGGGAGTGGTGAACACTGAAGCTTTCTTT. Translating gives CASSGNRGVVNTEAFF.

In DNA, the CDR3 is TGTGCCAGCAGACCTAGCGGGGGGAAGAAAAACATTCAGTACTTC. Protein: CASRPSGGKKNIQYF. The genes are TRBV6-2 or TRBV6-3 and TRBJ2-4, with 11 bases lining up with TRBD2. Germline values: CDR1 MNHEY, CDR2 SVGEGT. With 6 bases clipped from V and 4 bases from J, the junction kept 5 bases outside the gene matches. CDR3 length: 15 residues.

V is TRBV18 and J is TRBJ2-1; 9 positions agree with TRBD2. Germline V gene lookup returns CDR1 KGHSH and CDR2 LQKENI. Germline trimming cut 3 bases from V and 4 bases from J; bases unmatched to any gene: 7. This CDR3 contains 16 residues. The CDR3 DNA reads TGTGCCAGCTCACCCGGGCTAGCGGGGTTATACAATGAGCAGTTCTTC. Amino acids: CASSPGLAGLYNEQFF.

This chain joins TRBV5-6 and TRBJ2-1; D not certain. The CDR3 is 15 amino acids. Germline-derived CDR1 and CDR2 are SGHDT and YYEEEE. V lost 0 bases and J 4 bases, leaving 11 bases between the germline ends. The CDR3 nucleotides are TGTGCCAGCAGCTTGGTGGGCCACATTTACAATGAGCAGTTCTTC. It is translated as CASSLVGHIYNEQFF.

The CDR3 loop reads CASSPRTSTDTQYF. CDR3 in DNA: TGCGCCAGCAGCCCGCGGACTTCCACAGATACGCAGTATTTT. The V and J genes are TRBV4-3 and TRBJ2-3, with a weak D call TRBD2 (5 bases). This CDR3 is built from 14 residues. Germline CDR1 reads LGHNA; CDR2 reads YSLEER. With 4 bases removed from V and 2 bases from J, the gap between germline ends came to 10 bases.

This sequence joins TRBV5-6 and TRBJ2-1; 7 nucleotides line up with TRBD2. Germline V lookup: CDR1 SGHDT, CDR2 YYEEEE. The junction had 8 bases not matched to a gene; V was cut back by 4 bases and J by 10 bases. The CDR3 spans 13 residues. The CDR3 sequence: CASSLGLDGEQFF. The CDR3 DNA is TGTGCCAGCAGCCTCGGACTAGATGGAGAGCAGTTCTTC.